This TCR beta chain is drawn from a study of early T cells in non-severe SARS-CoV-2 infection (dated by TCRdb to about 2021). For the study in its entirety: Because TCR sequencing was done on bulk RNA from unsorted whole blood, the alpha and beta chains could not be paired. The full study reports these points: Matching against VDJdb was skewed toward anti-spike CD8 responses, likely underestimated virus-specific expansions, and missed private and CD4 specificities.

A case-control design nested within a healthcare worker cohort in London, UK, was used, with weekly nasopharyngeal swab PCR tests and blood sampling performed. Healthcare workers were recruited between 23 and 31 March 2020, during the week of the UK lockdown, and were followed weekly for up to about 15 weeks. The library was generated by 5' RACE. Reads for this sample came from a NextSeq 500. In the TCR library protocol, unique molecular identifiers were attached to individual cDNA molecules to correct for PCR bias and sequencing error. TCR alpha and beta chains were both sequenced, and the abundances of alpha and beta sequences in each sample were closely correlated with each other. In the authors' own workflow: V gene, J gene and CDR3 annotation of TCR sequences was performed with Decombinator V4. Expanded TCRs were defined as changing significantly between any two time points under a Poisson model with p below 0.0001. TCR abundances were normalised to the total number of TCRs sequenced per sample and expressed as counts per million. TRAV1-2 paired with TRAJ12, TRAJ20 or TRAJ33 defined MAIT TCRs, while TRAV10 paired with TRAJ18 defined iNKT TCRs. VDJdb, accessed on 1 November 2021, was searched for TCRs annotated for CMV, EBV and SARS-CoV-2, and TCRs annotated for more than one antigen were excluded. The public reads were run again by TCRdb, first through fastp at Q25 and then through MiXCR, and only productive beta chains were kept. A single entry per CDR3 protein holds the most common genes and DNA from its merged rows. These V and J calls are TCRdb output, not the study's own analysis. The sample yields roughly 120,000 distinct CDR3 sequences; roughly 12% were counted once. About 3.8% of the sample goes to the ten largest clones.

Remarks on this clonotype: There is no known antigen for this receptor. No base-level quality is on record; no much larger clone is a single base apart.

Inclusive of the bounding cysteine and phenylalanine, the CDR3 is 13 residues long. Kept here is only the CDR3 DNA, which spans 39 bases and is read in frame from base 1. From the germline V gene, CDR1 is LGHNA and CDR2 is YNFKEQ. The V end loses 1 base and the J end loses 8 bases, and a stretch of 11 bases separates them. The TCR comes from an adult who was a healthcare worker with PCR-confirmed SARS-CoV-2 infection or an uninfected control (not recorded which). The sample here was whole blood, taken at baseline. The chain uses TRBV4-2 and TRBJ1-1, with TRBD1 perhaps the D gene, on 6 matching bases. The DNA sequence is TGTGCCAGCAGCCAAGGGTTTGGGACAGAAGCTTTCTTT. This is translated as CASSQGFGTEAFF.